The 24 T cell receptor beta chains below all came from one sample that was sequenced in a study of blood T cells in healthy people across ages. A second about 6 to 12 cycle PCR used barcoded and J-beta primers. In TCRdb, the 5' RACE reads were re-called with MiXCR into one record per CDR3 protein. Among approximately 800,000 distinct CDR3 sequences, 20% to 30% were seen once, and the ten largest hold 2.5% to 3.5%. These data are also associated with another study on T cells of mothers and their children.

Material: blood. Receptor source: a boy aged 5-17 years in good health.

This chain links TRBV19 with TRBJ1-5; no definite D call. In germline, CDR1 is LNHDA, CDR2 SQIVND (reference sequence). The V gene lost 1 base and the J gene lost 2 bases, with 3 bases spanning the gap. The CDR3 loop spans 13 amino acids. The CDR3 protein is CASSIAGNQPQHF. CDR3 DNA sequence: TGTGCCAGTAGTATAGCAGGCAATCAGCCCCAGCATTTT.

This sequence joins TRBV20-1 and TRBJ2-5; no clear D gene. The CDR3 totals 12 residues. Germline assignment: CDR1 DFQATT and CDR2 SNEGSKA (reference sequence). Trimming took off 8 bases at V and 3 bases at J, with 13 bases between the two ends. The CDR3 sequence: CSLLSAKETQYF. The CDR3 nucleotides are TGCAGTCTGTTAAGCGCCAAAGAGACCCAGTACTTC.

This clonotype was found many times. This sequence joins TRBV12-3 or TRBV12-4 and TRBJ2-5; 8 bases map to TRBD1. The CDR3 runs 13 residues. The trim removed 6 bases at V and 3 bases at J, leaving 3 bases unmatched. Here the CDR3 DNA reads TGTGCCAGCAGCTTGGACAGGGAAGAGACCCAGTACTTC. Its translation: CASSLDREETQYF.

The rearrangement links TRBV9 to TRBJ2-5; 11 bases line up with TRBD2. The V gene's germline CDR1 is SGDLS and CDR2 YYNGEE. This CDR3 spans 17 amino acids. Trimming removed 3 bases from V and 0 bases from J; junction bases left unmatched: 7. The CDR3 DNA sequence: TGTGCCAGCAGCGGACTCCTAGCGGGGGGTCACCAAGAGACCCAGTACTTC. This translates into CASSGLLAGGHQETQYF. Variable domain in full (rest from reference TRBV9 and TRBJ2-5): DSGVTQTPKHLITATGQRVTLRCSPRSGDLSVYWYQQSLDQGLQFLIQYYNGEERAKGNILERFSAQQFPDLHSELNLSSLELGDSALYFCASSGLLAGGHQETQYFGPGTRLLVL.

The rearrangement links TRBV5-1 to TRBJ1-5; D gene uncertain. Germline CDR1 is SGHRS and CDR2 is YFSETQ. The CDR3 contains 13 residues. Trimming took off 5 bases at V and 7 bases at J, with 13 bases between the two ends. CDR3 sequence reads: CASRRSVSQPQHF. The CDR3 nucleotides read TGCGCCAGCAGACGGTCCGTGAGCCAGCCCCAGCATTTT.

This clonotype was seen a few times. The rearrangement joins TRBV7-9 to TRBJ1-3; D is possibly TRBD1 (5 bases). The CDR3 sequence is 13 residues long. Trimming pared 5 bases from V and 4 bases from J, leaving 9 bases between. CDR1 is SEHNR, CDR2 FQNEAQ, per germline (reference sequence). The CDR3 loop reads CASSPSGGNTIYF. The CDR3 DNA sequence: TGTGCCAGCAGCCCCTCAGGGGGAAACACCATATATTTT. Full variable domain (rest looked up from reference TRBV7-9 and TRBJ1-3): DTGVSQNPRHKITKRGQNVTFRCDPISEHNRLYWYRQTLGQGPEFLTYFQNEAQLEKSRLLSDRFSAERPKGSFSTLEIQRTEQGDSAMYLCASSPSGGNTIYFGEGSWLTVV.

This clonotype was recorded only once. The rearrangement uses TRBV13 and TRBJ2-1; 12 nucleotides match TRBD2. The ends lost 5 bases at V and 7 bases at J; junction bases unmatched: 6. This CDR3 region has 15 residues. Germline V gene data show CDR1 as PRHDT and CDR2 as FYEKMQ (reference sequence). The CDR3 nucleotides are TGTGCCAGCAGCGTCAGGACTAGCGGGGAAAATGAGCAGTTCTTC. This encodes CASSVRTSGENEQFF.

This clonotype was detected only a few times. The V gene is TRBV28, the J gene TRBJ2-7; tentative D call: TRBD1 (5 bases). CDR3 length: 13 amino acids. Germline V gene sequence: CDR1 MDHEN, CDR2 SYDVKM. V was pared by 7 bases and J by 6 bases, with 16 bases between. The CDR3 DNA sequence: TGTGCCAGCATCCTATCCCCAGGGTCCGAGCAGTACTTC. Amino acid sequence: CASILSPGSEQYF.

Remarks on this clonotype: At one of its ends the junction is not consistent with the germline gene, which may arise from a read error. The V call is TRBV7-9, the J call TRBJ2-3, with D uncertain. The CDR3 is made up of 13 amino acids. Germline V gene data show CDR1 as SEHNR and CDR2 as FQNEAQ (reference sequence). The CDR3 bases are TGTGCCAGCAGATTAGGGCGCACAGATACGCAGTATTTT. It yields the protein CASRLGRTDTQYF. Drawing the rest from reference TRBV7-9 and TRBJ2-3, the complete variable domain is DTGVSQNPRHKITKRGQNVTFRCDPISEHNRLYWYRQTLGQGPEFLTYFQNEAQLEKSRLLSDRFSAERPKGSFSTLEIQRTEQGDSAMYLCASRLGRTDTQYFGPGTRLTVL.

CDR3 nucleotides: TGCAGCGTTGGCAGGGGGACGGGCACAGATACGCAGTATTTT. It translates to CSVGRGTGTDTQYF. The chain uses TRBV29-1 and TRBJ2-3, with 7 bases identical to TRBD1. Looked up from germline, CDR1 is SQVTM and CDR2 is ANQGSEA. V shed 4 bases, J shed 1 base, and the junction held 5 bases outside the gene matches. The CDR3 is 14 amino acids.

In this sample, this clonotype turned up a few times. The chain couples TRBV5-1 to TRBJ1-2; D call uncertain. CDR3 length equals 16 residues. V gave up 0 bases and J gave up 8 bases, with 20 bases separating them. Germline CDR1 reads SGHRS; CDR2 reads YFSETQ. The CDR3 bases are TGCGCCAGCAGCTTGGCCCAATCAATGTCTGGAGGCGGCTACACCTTC. As protein: CASSLAQSMSGGGYTF.

This clonotype came up a few times. The V gene is TRBV2, the J gene TRBJ2-5, with D possibly TRBD1 on 5 matching bases. The end of the DNA fits TRBJ2-7 better, so the J call may be wrong. The CDR3 has 13 amino acids. Germline CDR1 SNHLY, CDR2 FYNNEI. CDR3 residues: CASSVDITYEQYF. The CDR3 nucleotides are TGTGCCAGCAGTGTGGACATCACCTACGAGCAGTACTTC.

This clonotype was seen a few times. The gene calls are TRBV20-1 and TRBJ2-4; D not certain. The CDR3 contains 16 residues. The V gene's germline CDR1 is DFQATT and CDR2 SNEGSKA (reference sequence). V was shortened by 0 bases and J by 1 base, with 13 bases between the two germline ends. DNA for the CDR3: TGCAGTGCTAGAGATCTGAGTGAAGGGGCCAAAAACATTCAGTACTTC. Amino acids: CSARDLSEGAKNIQYF.

This sequence joins TRBV11-2 and TRBJ2-4, with D perhaps TRBD2 (6 bases). The V gene lost 1 base and the J gene lost 7 bases, with 11 bases spanning the gap. The CDR3 runs to 14 residues. Looked up from germline, CDR1 is SGHAT and CDR2 is FQNNGV. CDR3 coding DNA: TGTGCCAGCAGCTTAGGAGGAGGGGCCAACATTCAGTACTTC. It encodes CASSLGGGANIQYF.

The chain combines TRBV29-1 with TRBJ1-6, with D uncertain. Germline CDR1 SQVTM, CDR2 ANQGSEA. The ends were cut back, 7 bases at V and 2 bases at J, with 12 bases in the middle. CDR3 length: 14 amino acids. This chain's CDR3 is CSGIESPYNSPLHF. CDR3 coding DNA: TGCAGCGGCATCGAGAGCCCCTATAATTCACCCCTCCACTTT.

About this clonotype itself: Lacking the conserved final phenylalanine or tryptophan, this CDR3 likely reflects a read error. The chain employs TRBV9 and TRBJ2-4; D unclear. CDR1 and CDR2 from the germline V gene are SGDLS and YYNGEE. The CDR3 covers 19 residues. V was pared by 4 bases and J by 3 bases, with 26 bases between. The CDR3 coding sequence is TGTGCCAGCAGCCCCCGCCCTTTTCCCAGTGGGAAGGACAAAAACATTCAGTACCTC. This translates into CASSPRPFPSGKDKNIQYL.

This clonotype was seen a few times. This chain uses TRBV2 with TRBJ1-2, with 9 bases fitting TRBD1. The CDR3 runs to 16 residues. Trimming removed 4 bases from V and 8 bases from J; junction bases left unmatched: 14. Germline lookup yields CDR1 SNHLY and CDR2 FYNNEI. CDR3 region: CASSAQDRGLENGYTF. CDR3 nucleotide sequence: TGTGCCAGCAGTGCGCAGGACAGGGGACTTGAGAACGGCTACACCTTC.

The DNA for the CDR3 is TGTGCCAGCAGCGTAGAACAGGGGGCGGACTCCTACGAGCAGTACTTC. Amino acids: CASSVEQGADSYEQYF. The V gene is TRBV9, the J gene TRBJ2-7, with 9 bases identical to TRBD1. This CDR3 is 16 amino acids long. Germline V gene lookup returns CDR1 SGDLS and CDR2 YYNGEE. The ends lost 0 bases at V and 0 bases at J; junction bases unmatched: 4. Full variable domain (rest looked up from reference TRBV9 and TRBJ2-7): DSGVTQTPKHLITATGQRVTLRCSPRSGDLSVYWYQQSLDQGLQFLIQYYNGEERAKGNILERFSAQQFPDLHSELNLSSLELGDSALYFCASSVEQGADSYEQYFGPGTRLTVT.

This clonotype occurred once. This rearrangement joins TRBV5-5 to TRBJ2-3, with 10 bases lining up with TRBD1. Looked up from germline, CDR1 is SGHKS and CDR2 is YYEKEE (reference sequence). The CDR3 consists of 14 residues. With 4 bases clipped from V and 4 bases from J, the junction kept 3 bases outside the gene matches. CDR3 sequence (DNA): TGTGCCAGCAGCGAGACAGGGGGCCCAGATACGCAGTATTTT. Its protein is CASSETGGPDTQYF.

This rearrangement joins TRBV27 to TRBJ1-1; D remains ambiguous. There are 13 residues in the CDR3. Germline V gene data show CDR1 as MNHEY and CDR2 as SMNVEV (reference sequence). Trimming pared 5 bases from V and 1 base from J, leaving 8 bases between. CDR3 protein: CASSRPGNTEAFF. The DNA for the CDR3 is TGTGCCAGCAGTCGACCGGGGAACACTGAAGCTTTCTTT.

This clonotype was observed a handful of times. The genes are TRBV24-1 and TRBJ2-1; no clear D gene. The better agreement between TRBJ2-5 and the DNA end casts doubt on the J call. The CDR3 has 13 amino acids. Germline V gene data show CDR1 as KGHDR and CDR2 as SFDVKD. Written as DNA, the CDR3 is TGTGCCACCAGTGATCCGGAGCAAGAGACCCAGTACTTC. Translation: CATSDPEQETQYF.

The V call is TRBV5-1, the J call TRBJ2-1; perhaps TRBD2 as D (6 bases). Germline CDR1 reads SGHRS; CDR2 reads YFSETQ. Trimming left V 0 bases short and J 2 bases short, with 9 bases between. The CDR3 runs to 15 residues. The CDR3 here is CASSLELAPYNEQFF. In DNA, the CDR3 is TGCGCCAGCAGCTTGGAACTAGCACCCTACAATGAGCAGTTCTTC.

The DNA of the CDR3 is TGTGCCAGCAGTTGGACAGGGCATACCGGGGAGCTGTTTTTT. Amino acids: CASSWTGHTGELFF. The rearrangement joins TRBV6-5 to TRBJ2-2; 8 bases are shared with TRBD1. V dropped 4 bases and J dropped 5; count of bases not matched to a gene: 3. CDR3 length: 14 amino acids. Germline lookup yields CDR1 MNHEY and CDR2 SVGAGI.

This clonotype turned up a few times. This chain links TRBV30 with TRBJ2-3; tentatively, D is TRBD1 or TRBD2 (5 bases each). This CDR3 is built from 13 residues. V was pared by 8 bases and J by 2 bases, with 14 bases between. The germline V gene encodes CDR1 GTSNPN and CDR2 SVGIG (reference sequence). DNA for the CDR3: TGTGCCCGGGGCTTCGAAGCCACAGATACGCAGTATTTT. Translating it yields CARGFEATDTQYF. Together with reference TRBV30 and TRBJ2-3, the CDR3 gives the full variable domain: SQTIHQWPATLVQPVGSPLSLECTVEGTSNPNLYWYRQAAGRGLQLLFYSVGIGQISSEVPQNLSASRPQDRQFILSSKKLLLSDSGFYLCARGFEATDTQYFGPGTRLTVL.